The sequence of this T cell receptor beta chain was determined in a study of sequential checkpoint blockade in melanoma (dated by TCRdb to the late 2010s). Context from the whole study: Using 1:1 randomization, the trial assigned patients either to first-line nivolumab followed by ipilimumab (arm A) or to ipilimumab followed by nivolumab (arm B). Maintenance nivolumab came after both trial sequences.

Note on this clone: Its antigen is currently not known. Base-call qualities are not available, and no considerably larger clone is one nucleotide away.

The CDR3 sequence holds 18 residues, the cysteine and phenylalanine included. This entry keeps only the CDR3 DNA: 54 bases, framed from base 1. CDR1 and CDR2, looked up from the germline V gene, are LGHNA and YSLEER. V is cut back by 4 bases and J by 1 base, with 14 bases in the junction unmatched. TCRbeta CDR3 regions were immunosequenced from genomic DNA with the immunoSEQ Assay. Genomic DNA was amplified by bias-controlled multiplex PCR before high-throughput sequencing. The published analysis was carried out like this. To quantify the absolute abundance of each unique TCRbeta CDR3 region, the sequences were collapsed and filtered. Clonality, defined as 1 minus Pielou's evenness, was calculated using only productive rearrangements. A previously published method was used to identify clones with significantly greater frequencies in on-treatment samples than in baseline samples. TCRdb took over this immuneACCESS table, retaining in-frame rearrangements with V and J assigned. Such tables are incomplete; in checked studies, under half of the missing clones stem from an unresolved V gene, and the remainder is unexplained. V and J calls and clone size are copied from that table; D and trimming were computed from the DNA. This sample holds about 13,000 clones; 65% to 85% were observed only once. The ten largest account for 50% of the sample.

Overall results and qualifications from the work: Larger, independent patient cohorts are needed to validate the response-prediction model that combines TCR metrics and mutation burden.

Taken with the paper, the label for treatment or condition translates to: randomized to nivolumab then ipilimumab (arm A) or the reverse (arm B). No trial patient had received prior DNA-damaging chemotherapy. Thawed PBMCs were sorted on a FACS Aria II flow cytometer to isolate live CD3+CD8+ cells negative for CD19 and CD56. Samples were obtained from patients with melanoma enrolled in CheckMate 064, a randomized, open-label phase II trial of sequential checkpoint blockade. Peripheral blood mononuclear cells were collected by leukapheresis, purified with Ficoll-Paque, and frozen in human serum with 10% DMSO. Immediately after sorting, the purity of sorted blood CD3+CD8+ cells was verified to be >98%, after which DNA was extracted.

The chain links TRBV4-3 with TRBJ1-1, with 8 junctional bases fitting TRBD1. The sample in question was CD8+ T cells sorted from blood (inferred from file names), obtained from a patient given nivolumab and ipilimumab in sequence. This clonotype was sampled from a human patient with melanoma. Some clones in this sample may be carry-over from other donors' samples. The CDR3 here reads CASSPEDDRGSPNTEAFF. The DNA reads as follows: TGCGCCAGCAGCCCGGAGGACGACAGGGGTTCCCCGAACACTGAAGCTTTCTTT.